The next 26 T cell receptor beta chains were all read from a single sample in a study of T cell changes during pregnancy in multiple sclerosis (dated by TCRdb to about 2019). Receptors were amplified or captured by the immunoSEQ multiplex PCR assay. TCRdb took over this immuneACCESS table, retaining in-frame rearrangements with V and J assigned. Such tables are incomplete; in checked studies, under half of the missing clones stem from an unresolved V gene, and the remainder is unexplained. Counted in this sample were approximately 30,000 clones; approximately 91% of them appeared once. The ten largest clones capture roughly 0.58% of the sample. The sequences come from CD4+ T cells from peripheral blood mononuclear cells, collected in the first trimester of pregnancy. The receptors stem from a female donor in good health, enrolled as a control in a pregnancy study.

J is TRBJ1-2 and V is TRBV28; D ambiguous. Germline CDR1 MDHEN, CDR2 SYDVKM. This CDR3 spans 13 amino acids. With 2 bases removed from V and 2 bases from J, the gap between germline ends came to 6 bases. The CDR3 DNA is TGTGCCAGCAGTTTACGAGGGAACTATGGCTACACCTTC. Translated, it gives CASSLRGNYGYTF.

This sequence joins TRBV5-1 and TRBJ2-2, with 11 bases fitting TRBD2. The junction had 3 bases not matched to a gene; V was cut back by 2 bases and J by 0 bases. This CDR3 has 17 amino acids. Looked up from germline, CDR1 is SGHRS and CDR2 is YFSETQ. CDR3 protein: CASSLLAGASNTGELFF. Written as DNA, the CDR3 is TGCGCCAGCAGCTTACTAGCGGGAGCGTCGAACACCGGGGAGCTGTTTTTT.

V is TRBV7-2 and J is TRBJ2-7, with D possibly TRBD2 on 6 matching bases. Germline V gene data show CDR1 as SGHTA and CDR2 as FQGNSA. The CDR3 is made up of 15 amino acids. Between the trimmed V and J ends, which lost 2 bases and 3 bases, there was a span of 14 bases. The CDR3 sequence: CASSLFSEGLYEQYF. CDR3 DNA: TGTGCCAGCAGCTTATTTAGCGAGGGACTCTACGAGCAGTACTTC.

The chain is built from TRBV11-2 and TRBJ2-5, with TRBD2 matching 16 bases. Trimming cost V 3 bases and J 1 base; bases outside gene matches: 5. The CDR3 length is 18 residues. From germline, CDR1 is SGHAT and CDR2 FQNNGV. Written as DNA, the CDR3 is TGTGCCAGCAGCTTGGGACTAGCGGGGGGGTCTCCCCAAGAGACCCAGTACTTC. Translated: CASSLGLAGGSPQETQYF.

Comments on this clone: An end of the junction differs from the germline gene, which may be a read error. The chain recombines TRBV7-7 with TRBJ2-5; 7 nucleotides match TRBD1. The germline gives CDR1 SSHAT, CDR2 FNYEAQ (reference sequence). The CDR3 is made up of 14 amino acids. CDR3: CASSRRQGQETQYF. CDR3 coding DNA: TGTGCTAGCAGTCGTCGACAGGGCCAAGAGACCCAGTACTTC. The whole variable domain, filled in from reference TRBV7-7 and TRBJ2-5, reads GAGVSQSPRYKVTKRGQDVTLRCDPISSHATLYWYQQALGQGPEFLTYFNYEAQPDKSGLPSDRFSAERPEGSISTLTIQRTEQRDSAMYRCASSRRQGQETQYFGPGTRLLVL.

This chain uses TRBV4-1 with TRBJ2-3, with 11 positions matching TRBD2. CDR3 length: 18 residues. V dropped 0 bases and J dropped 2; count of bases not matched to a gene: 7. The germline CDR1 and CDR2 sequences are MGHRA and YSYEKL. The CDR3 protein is CASSQEYPSGGITDTQYF. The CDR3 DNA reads TGCGCCAGCAGCCAAGAATACCCTAGCGGGGGGATCACAGATACGCAGTATTTT.

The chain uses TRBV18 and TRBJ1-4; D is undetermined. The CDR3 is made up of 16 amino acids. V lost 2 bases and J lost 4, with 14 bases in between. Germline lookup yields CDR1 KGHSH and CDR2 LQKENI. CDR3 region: CASSPSSRHLNEKLFF. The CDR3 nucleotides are TGTGCCAGCTCACCATCCAGCAGGCATCTTAATGAAAAACTGTTTTTT.

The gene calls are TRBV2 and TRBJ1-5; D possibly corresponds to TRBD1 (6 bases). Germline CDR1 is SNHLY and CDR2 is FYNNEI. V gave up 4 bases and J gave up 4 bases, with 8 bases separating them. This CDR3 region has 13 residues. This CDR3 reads CASSVDSNQPQHF. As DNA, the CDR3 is TGTGCCAGCAGTGTGGACAGTAATCAGCCCCAGCATTTT. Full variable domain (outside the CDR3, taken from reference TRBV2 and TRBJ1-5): EPEVTQTPSHQVTQMGQEVILRCVPISNHLYFYWYRQILGQKVEFLVSFYNNEISEKSEIFDDQFSVERPDGSNFTLKIRSTKLEDSAMYFCASSVDSNQPQHFGDGTRLSIL.

The CDR3 nucleotides are TGTGCCAGCAGCCTGATGACTAGCGGGTATTCTGAGACCCAGTACTTC. This sequence encodes CASSLMTSGYSETQYF. This chain joins TRBV7-9 and TRBJ2-5; TRBD2 agrees at 10 bases. Per the germline V gene, CDR1 is SEHNR and CDR2 is FQNEAQ (reference sequence). The CDR3 contains 16 residues. V shed 5 bases and J 5 bases; nucleotides not matched to a gene: 11. Full variable domain (remainder filled in from reference TRBV7-9 and TRBJ2-5): DTGVSQNPRHKITKRGQNVTFRCDPISEHNRLYWYRQTLGQGPEFLTYFQNEAQLEKSRLLSDRFSAERPKGSFSTLEIQRTEQGDSAMYLCASSLMTSGYSETQYFGPGTRLLVL.

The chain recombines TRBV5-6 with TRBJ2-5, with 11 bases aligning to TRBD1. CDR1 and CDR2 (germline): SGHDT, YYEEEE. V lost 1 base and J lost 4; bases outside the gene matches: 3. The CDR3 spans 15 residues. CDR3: CASSLQDRGRETQYF. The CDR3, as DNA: TGTGCCAGCAGCTTGCAGGACAGGGGGCGAGAGACCCAGTACTTC.

The CDR3: CASSLAGGRTTEAFF. For the CDR3, the DNA is TGCGCCAGCAGCTTGGCCGGGGGGAGGACCACTGAAGCTTTCTTT. The chain has TRBV5-1 and TRBJ1-1, with a possible D match to TRBD1 (5 bases). The germline CDR1 and CDR2 sequences are SGHRS and YFSETQ. The CDR3 totals 15 residues. The V gene lost 0 bases and the J gene lost 4 bases, with 13 bases spanning the gap. Using reference TRBV5-1 and TRBJ1-1 for the parts outside the CDR3, the full variable domain is KAGVTQTPRYLIKTRGQQVTLSCSPISGHRSVSWYQQTPGQGLQFLFEYFSETQRNKGNFPGRFSGRQFSNSRSEMNVSTLELGDSALYLCASSLAGGRTTEAFFGQGTRLTVV.

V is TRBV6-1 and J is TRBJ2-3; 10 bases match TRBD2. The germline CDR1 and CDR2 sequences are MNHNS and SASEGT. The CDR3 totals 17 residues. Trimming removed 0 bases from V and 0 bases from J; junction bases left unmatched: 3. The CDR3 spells CASSEALAGGSTDTQYF. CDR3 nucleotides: TGTGCCAGCAGTGAAGCCTTAGCGGGGGGAAGCACAGATACGCAGTATTTT.

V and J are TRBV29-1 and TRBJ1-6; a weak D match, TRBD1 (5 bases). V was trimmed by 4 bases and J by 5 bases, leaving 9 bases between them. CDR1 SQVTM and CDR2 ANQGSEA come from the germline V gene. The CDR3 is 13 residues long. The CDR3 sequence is CSVGRDNNSPLHF. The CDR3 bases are TGCAGCGTTGGCAGGGATAATAATTCACCCCTCCACTTT.

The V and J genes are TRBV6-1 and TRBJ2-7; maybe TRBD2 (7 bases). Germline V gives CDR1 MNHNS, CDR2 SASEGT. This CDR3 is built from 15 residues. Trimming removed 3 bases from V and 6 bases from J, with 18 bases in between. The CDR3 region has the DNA TGTGCCAGCAGTGATACAGGGAGGGCCGGTCGCGAGCAGTACTTC. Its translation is CASSDTGRAGREQYF.

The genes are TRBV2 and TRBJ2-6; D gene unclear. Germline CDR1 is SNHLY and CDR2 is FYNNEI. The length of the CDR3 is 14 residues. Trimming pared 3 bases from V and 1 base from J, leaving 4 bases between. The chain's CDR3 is CASSERSGANVLTF. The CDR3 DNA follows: TGTGCCAGCAGTGAGAGGTCTGGGGCCAACGTCCTGACTTTC. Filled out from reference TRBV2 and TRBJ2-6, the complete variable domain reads EPEVTQTPSHQVTQMGQEVILRCVPISNHLYFYWYRQILGQKVEFLVSFYNNEISEKSEIFDDQFSVERPDGSNFTLKIRSTKLEDSAMYFCASSERSGANVLTFGAGSRLTVL.

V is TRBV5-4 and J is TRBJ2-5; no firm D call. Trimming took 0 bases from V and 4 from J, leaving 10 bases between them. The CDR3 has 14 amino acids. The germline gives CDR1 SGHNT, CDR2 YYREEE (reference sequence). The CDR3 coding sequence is TGTGCCAGCAGCTTGGTGGGCTTCCCAGAGACCCAGTACTTC. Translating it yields CASSLVGFPETQYF. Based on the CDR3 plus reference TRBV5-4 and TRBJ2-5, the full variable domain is ETGVTQSPTHLIKTRGQQVTLRCSSQSGHNTVSWYQQALGQGPQFIFQYYREEENGRGNFPPRFSGLQFPNYSSELNVNALELDDSALYLCASSLVGFPETQYFGPGTRLLVL.

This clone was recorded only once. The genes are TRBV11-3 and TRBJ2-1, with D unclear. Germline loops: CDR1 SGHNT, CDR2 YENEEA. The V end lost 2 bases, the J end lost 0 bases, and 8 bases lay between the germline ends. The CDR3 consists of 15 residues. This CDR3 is CASSLTRLSYNEQFF. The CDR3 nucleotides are TGTGCCAGCAGCTTAACGCGCCTCTCCTACAATGAGCAGTTCTTC.

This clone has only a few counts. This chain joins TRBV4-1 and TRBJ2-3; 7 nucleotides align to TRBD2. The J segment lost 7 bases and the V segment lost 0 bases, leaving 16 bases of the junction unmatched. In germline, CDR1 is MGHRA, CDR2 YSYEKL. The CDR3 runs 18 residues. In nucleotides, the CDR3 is TGCGCCAGCAGCCAAGAAGGAGGGTCTAGCGGTTACACGAATACGCAGTATTTT. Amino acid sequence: CASSQEGGSSGYTNTQYF.

The CDR3 sequence: CAISVGSSGGAGSYNEQFF. CDR3 bases: TGTGCCATCAGTGTGGGAAGTAGCGGGGGGGCGGGCTCCTACAATGAGCAGTTCTTC. The gene calls are TRBV10-3 and TRBJ2-1; TRBD2 agrees at 11 bases. Germline V gene sequence: CDR1 ENHRY, CDR2 SYGVKD. This CDR3 has 19 amino acids. Trimming at V came to 4 bases and at J to 0 bases, leaving 11 bases not matched to a gene.

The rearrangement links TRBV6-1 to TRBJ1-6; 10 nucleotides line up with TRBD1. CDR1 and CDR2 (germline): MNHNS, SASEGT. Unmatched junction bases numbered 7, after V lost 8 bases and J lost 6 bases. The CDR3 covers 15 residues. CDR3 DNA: TGTGCCAGCTGCTTTGACAGGGGGCCTAATTCACCCCTCCACTTT. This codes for CASCFDRGPNSPLHF.

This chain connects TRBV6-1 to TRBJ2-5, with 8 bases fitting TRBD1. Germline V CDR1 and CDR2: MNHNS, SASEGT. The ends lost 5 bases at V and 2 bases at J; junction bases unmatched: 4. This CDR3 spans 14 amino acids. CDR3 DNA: TGTGCCAGCAGTTCGGGACAGGCACAAGAGACCCAGTACTTC. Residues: CASSSGQAQETQYF.

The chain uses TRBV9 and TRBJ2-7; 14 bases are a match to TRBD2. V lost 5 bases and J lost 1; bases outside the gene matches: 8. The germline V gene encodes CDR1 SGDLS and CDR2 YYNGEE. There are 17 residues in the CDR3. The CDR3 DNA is TGTGCCAGCAGTGCGACTAGCGGGGGGGCCGGGTCCTACGAGCAGTACTTC. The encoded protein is CASSATSGGAGSYEQYF. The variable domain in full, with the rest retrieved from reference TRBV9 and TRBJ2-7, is DSGVTQTPKHLITATGQRVTLRCSPRSGDLSVYWYQQSLDQGLQFLIQYYNGEERAKGNILERFSAQQFPDLHSELNLSSLELGDSALYFCASSATSGGAGSYEQYFGPGTRLTVT.

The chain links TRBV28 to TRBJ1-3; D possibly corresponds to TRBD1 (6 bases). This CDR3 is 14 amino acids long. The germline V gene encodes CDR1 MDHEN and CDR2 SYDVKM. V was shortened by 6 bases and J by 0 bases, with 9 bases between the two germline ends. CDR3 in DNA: TGTGCCAGCAGGCTAGGGGGCTCTGGAAACACCATATATTTT. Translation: CASRLGGSGNTIYF.

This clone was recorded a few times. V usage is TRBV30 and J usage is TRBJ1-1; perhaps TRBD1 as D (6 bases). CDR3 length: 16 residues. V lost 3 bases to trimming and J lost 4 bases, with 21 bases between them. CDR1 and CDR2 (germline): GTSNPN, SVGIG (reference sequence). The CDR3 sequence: CAWRGFDRNFPTEAFF. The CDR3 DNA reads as TGTGCCTGGAGAGGATTTGACAGGAATTTTCCCACTGAAGCTTTCTTT.

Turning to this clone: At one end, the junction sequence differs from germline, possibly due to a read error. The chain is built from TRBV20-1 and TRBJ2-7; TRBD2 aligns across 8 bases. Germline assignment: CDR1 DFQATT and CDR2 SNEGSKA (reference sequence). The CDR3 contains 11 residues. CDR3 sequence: CSARAGDEQYF. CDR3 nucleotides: TGCAGTGCCAGAGCGGGGGACGAGCAGTACTTC.

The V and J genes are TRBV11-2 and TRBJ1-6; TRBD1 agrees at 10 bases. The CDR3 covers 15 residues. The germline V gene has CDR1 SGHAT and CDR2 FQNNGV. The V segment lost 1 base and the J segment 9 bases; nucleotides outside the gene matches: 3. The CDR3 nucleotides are TGTGCCAGCAGCTTAGTGGACAGGGGGTTTTCACCCCTCCACTTT. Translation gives CASSLVDRGFSPLHF.